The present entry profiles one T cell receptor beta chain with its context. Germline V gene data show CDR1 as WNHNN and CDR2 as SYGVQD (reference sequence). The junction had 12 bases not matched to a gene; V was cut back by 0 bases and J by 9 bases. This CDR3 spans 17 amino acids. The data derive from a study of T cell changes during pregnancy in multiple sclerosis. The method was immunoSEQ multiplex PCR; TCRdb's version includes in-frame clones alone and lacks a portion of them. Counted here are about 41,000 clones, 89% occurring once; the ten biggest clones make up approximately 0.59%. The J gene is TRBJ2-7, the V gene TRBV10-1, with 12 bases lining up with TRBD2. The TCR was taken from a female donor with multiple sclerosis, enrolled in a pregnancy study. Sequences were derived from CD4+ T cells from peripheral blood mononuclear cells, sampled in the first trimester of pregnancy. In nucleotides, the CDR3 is TGCGCCAGCAGTGAGTCTTACTCGGGACTAGCGGGCTGTCCGCAGTACTTC. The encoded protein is CASSESYSGLAGCPQYF.